The clone carrying this TCR beta chain was found once. Its antigen is unknown. These data are taken from a study of siplizumab effects on memory and regulatory T cells. Broader study findings: Naive T cell populations appeared to exhibit greater diversity than memory cells and appeared to be major alloresponse contributors. In roughly 75-97% of proliferating CD4+ or CD8+ clones, a naive or memory phenotype could not be assigned.

Per germline, CDR1 PRHDT and CDR2 FYEKMQ (reference sequence). The V gene end was trimmed by 6 bases and the J gene end by 4 bases; junction bases not matched to a gene: 6. This CDR3 region has 13 residues. In each sample, about 10^5 TCR templates were assayed. Generated by immunoSEQ multiplex PCR, the TCRdb table keeps only in-frame clones and is missing some. The sample has approximately 75,000 clones, approximately 93% seen once. V is TRBV13 and J is TRBJ2-7, with 7 bases identical to TRBD1. The sequence was obtained from a human donor in good health. The source material was CD8+ T cells sorted from blood. CDR3 nucleotides: TGTGCCAGCAGTCGAACAGGGGAGTACGAGCAGTACTTC. This sequence encodes CASSRTGEYEQYF.